This T cell receptor beta chain was sequenced during a study of blood T cell repertoires in COVID-19. Study-level background: COVID-19 samples from acute and convalescent phases originated in the United States, Italy and Spain. The cDNA or gDNA used as material had been derived from T cells, B-cell-depleted T cells, or PBMCs.

Source study methods: How many nucleated cells were present was estimated from reference gene primer amplification. Profiled with immunoSEQ multiplex PCR; TCRdb holds only in-frame clones, not every one. Clone size and the V and J calls come from that table; the DNA yielded D and trimming. In the table there are 35,000 to 50,000 clones, around 80% of which are singletons. The TCR was taken from a man in his sixties in a cohort sampled during active COVID-19. Sample: peripheral blood.

Here the CDR3 DNA reads TGTGCCAGCACCTCCGGCCAGGGCTCTGGAAACACCATATATTTT. This encodes CASTSGQGSGNTIYF. The rearrangement uses TRBV6-6 and TRBJ1-3, with a tentative D call TRBD1 (5 bases). From germline, CDR1 is MNHNY and CDR2 SVGAGI (reference sequence). The CDR3 runs to 15 residues. Trimming left V 7 bases short and J 0 bases short, with 13 bases between.